Included here is one TCR beta chain sequence, with context. Its target is not known. The sample belongs to a study of shared clonotypes between healthy human individuals. In the study overall: The study drew on a couple of women and a few men aged 18 to 49 as donors.

Study-level results: Larger richness was generally estimated for naive than memory subsets.

Clones were sequenced by immunoSEQ multiplex PCR, and TCRdb holds only the in-frame ones, with some missing. The sample lists a few million clones, 93% occurring once. This CDR3 contains 15 residues. V lost 3 bases and J lost 4; bases outside the gene matches: 11. Looked up from germline, CDR1 is GTSNPN and CDR2 is SVGIG (reference sequence). The sample consisted of naive CD4+ T cells from PBMCs. Subset indicated: CD45RA+ positively selected. This sequence joins TRBV30 and TRBJ2-7; the match to TRBD1 covers 8 bases. The receptor's source is a man between 18 and 35 years old in good health. Some clones in this sample may be carry-over from other donors' samples. The CDR3: CAWSRGQGASYEQYF. The CDR3 DNA is TGTGCCTGGAGCCGGGGGCAGGGGGCGTCGTACGAGCAGTACTTC.